This TCR beta chain was recovered during a study of T cells in Graves' hyperthyroidism and ophthalmopathy. The source material, RNA transcripts, was used to amplify TCR beta CDR3 regions. Primed by the HTBI set, a first-round RT-PCR was run on the TCR CDR3. MiXCR, applied by TCRdb to the multiplex PCR reads, yields one record per CDR3 protein. The table includes about 610,000 distinct CDR3 sequences, 35% to 55% detected once. This clonotype was counted a few times. This CDR3 has 15 residues. CDR1 and CDR2 (germline): SGHAT, FQNNGV. The V and J ends lost 3 bases and 5 bases respectively, with 16 bases between them.

This clonotype originated in a woman aged 18-29 years with Graves' hyperthyroidism. J is TRBJ2-5 and V is TRBV11-2; maybe TRBD2 (5 bases). Sequences were obtained from peripheral blood or thyroid tissue (not recorded which). CDR3 residues: CASSLAIEGRETQYF. CDR3 in DNA: TGTGCCAGCAGCTTGGCTATTGAGGGTCGGGAGACCCAGTACTTC.